One sample yielded the 27 T cell receptor beta chains listed below, sequenced in a study of identical twins. TCRdb itself ran the 5' RACE reads through MiXCR, one entry per CDR3 protein. The profile shows some 1,600,000 distinct CDR3 sequences, about 30% of them singletons. Sequencing was done on a sample of cord blood. The origin of the receptors is a newborn girl in good health.

The rearrangement links TRBV19 to TRBJ1-5; D is unresolved. The CDR3 is 15 residues long. Trimming pared 2 bases from V and 5 bases from J, leaving 13 bases between. Germline V gene data show CDR1 as LNHDA and CDR2 as SQIVND (reference sequence). The CDR3 loop is CASSITRVGYQPQHF. CDR3 DNA: TGTGCCAGTAGTATAACCCGAGTCGGTTATCAGCCCCAGCATTTT.

This clonotype was counted a few times. J is TRBJ1-1 and V is TRBV5-5; possible D gene TRBD1, 5 bases. Germline V gene lookup returns CDR1 SGHKS and CDR2 YYEKEE (reference sequence). The CDR3 length is 16 residues. Trimming removed 0 bases at V and 1 base at J, with 13 bases between. As DNA, the CDR3 is TGTGCCAGCAGCTTGGGGGGACGAACCCCGAACACTGAAGCTTTCTTT. Protein product: CASSLGGRTPNTEAFF.

CDR3 protein: CASSYAPSYHEQYF. The CDR3 region has the DNA TGTGCCAGCAGTTACGCTCCTTCCTACCATGAGCAGTACTTC. The chain employs TRBV6-5 and TRBJ2-5; D is uncertain. The germline V gene encodes CDR1 MNHEY and CDR2 SVGAGI. The V end lost 2 bases, the J end lost 11 bases, and 18 bases lay between the germline ends. CDR3 size: 14 residues.

The rearrangement uses TRBV5-1 and TRBJ1-1; 8 positions match TRBD1. Germline CDR1 is SGHRS and CDR2 is YFSETQ. Unmatched junction bases numbered 5, after V lost 0 bases and J lost 4 bases. There are 15 residues in the CDR3. In DNA form, the CDR3 reads TGCGCCAGCAGCTTGGCCTTAACAGGGGGCACTGAAGCTTTCTTT. Its translation: CASSLALTGGTEAFF.

The CDR3 reads CASSLGGSGPVQPQHF. The CDR3 DNA reads TGTGCCAGCAGTTTAGGGGGGTCGGGGCCCGTTCAGCCCCAGCATTTT. The chain is built from TRBV12-3 or TRBV12-4 and TRBJ1-5; a weak D match, TRBD1 (5 bases). Trimming removed 1 base at V and 6 bases at J, with 16 bases between. CDR3 length: 16 amino acids.

This sequence joins TRBV29-1 and TRBJ2-5; 7 bases match TRBD2. Per germline, CDR1 SQVTM and CDR2 ANQGSEA. The CDR3 is 13 amino acids. V was clipped by 7 bases and J by 11 bases; unmatched bases: 16. The CDR3 sequence: CSAPLADYNEQYF. CDR3 sequence (DNA): TGCAGCGCACCCCTAGCGGACTACAATGAGCAGTACTTC.

In the case of this clonotype: One end of the junction fails to match germline, which may point to a read error. The V call is TRBV10-3, the J call TRBJ2-1; 13 positions agree with TRBD2. Germline CDR1 reads ENHRY; CDR2 reads SYGVKD. The CDR3 is made up of 16 amino acids. The CDR3 here is CATSDTSGRAKNEQFF. DNA for the CDR3: TGTGCCACCAGTGACACTAGCGGGAGGGCCAAGAATGAGCAGTTCTTC.

The chain couples TRBV6-1 to TRBJ1-2; 8 bases match TRBD1. Germline V CDR1 and CDR2: MNHNS, SASEGT. J lost 10 bases, V lost 6 bases, and 10 bases had no gene match. CDR3 length: 13 amino acids. The CDR3 is CASSVTGESIYTF. Here the CDR3 DNA reads TGTGCCAGCAGCGTGACAGGGGAGTCAATCTACACCTTC.

The gene calls are TRBV11-2 and TRBJ1-4; D is uncertain. The CDR3 has 15 amino acids. With 5 bases removed from V and 8 bases from J, the gap between germline ends came to 18 bases. Germline V gene sequence: CDR1 SGHAT, CDR2 FQNNGV. The CDR3 DNA is TGTGCCAGCAGCCCACAGCGGGCGTCGAGGGAAAAACTGTTTTTT. This codes for CASSPQRASREKLFF.

This clonotype was seen more than once but under ten times. This sequence joins TRBV15 and TRBJ2-1, with a tentative D call TRBD2 (5 bases). Germline CDR1 reads LNHNV; CDR2 reads YYDKDF (reference sequence). This CDR3 is built from 15 residues. V was shortened by 0 bases and J by 0 bases, with 6 bases between the two germline ends. DNA for the CDR3: TGTGCCACCAGCAGAGAAGGGAGCTCCTACAATGAGCAGTTCTTC. Its protein product is CATSREGSSYNEQFF.

A word on this clonotype: A much bigger clone sits one base away, suggesting this may be a read error. The rearrangement links TRBV4-1 to TRBJ2-7; TRBD2 aligns across 10 bases. The CDR3 has 15 residues. CDR1 and CDR2 from the germline V gene are MGHRA and YSYEKL. With 4 bases clipped from V and 7 bases from J, the junction kept 10 bases outside the gene matches. The CDR3 DNA sequence: TGCGCCAGCAGCCCTCTAGCGGGAGAGAGAAATGAGCAGTACTTC. Its translation is CASSPLAGERNEQYF.

The V and J genes are TRBV20-1 and TRBJ2-3; TRBD2 agrees at 13 bases. V was clipped by 3 bases and J by 4 bases; unmatched bases: 13. The CDR3 contains 18 residues. Germline V CDR1 and CDR2: DFQATT, SNEGSKA (reference sequence). In nucleotides, the CDR3 is TGCAGTGCTAGTGATCCGGGACTAGCGGGATGGGTGGCAGATACGCAGTATTTT. It yields the protein CSASDPGLAGWVADTQYF.

The V call is TRBV6-6, the J call TRBJ1-1; D is perhaps TRBD1 (6 bases). V was shortened by 7 bases and J by 6 bases, with 15 bases between the two germline ends. The CDR3 contains 13 residues. Germline lookup yields CDR1 MNHNY and CDR2 SVGAGI (reference sequence). The CDR3 region has the DNA TGTGCCAGCACTGGGGGCCCCATCGCTGAAGCTTTCTTT. Its translation is CASTGGPIAEAFF.

This rearrangement joins TRBV20-1 to TRBJ2-3; 10 nucleotides agree with TRBD2. With V trimmed by 3 bases and J by 5 bases, 11 bases remained unmatched. This CDR3 contains 16 residues. Germline CDR1 reads DFQATT; CDR2 reads SNEGSKA (reference sequence). Here the CDR3 DNA reads TGCAGTGCTAGGCCCCTCCAGCGGGGGGGCTTAGATACGCAGTATTTT. Its protein product is CSARPLQRGGLDTQYF.

The chain couples TRBV6-5 to TRBJ1-2; D remains unclear. The CDR3 spans 14 residues. Germline assignment: CDR1 MNHEY and CDR2 SVGAGI. V was cut by 7 bases and J by 8 bases, with 20 bases left in between. In DNA, the CDR3 is TGTGCCAGCACCCTCACGGCCCAACTAGGCGGCTACACCTTC. It specifies CASTLTAQLGGYTF.

The chain recombines TRBV20-1 with TRBJ2-1, with 7 bases matching TRBD2. CDR1 is DFQATT and CDR2 is SNEGSKA in the germline V gene (reference sequence). Losses at the gene ends were 0 bases for V and 2 bases for J; bases not matched to a gene: 4. There are 15 residues in the CDR3. CDR3: CSARDYGLAYNEQFF. CDR3 bases: TGCAGTGCTAGAGATTATGGACTAGCCTACAATGAGCAGTTCTTC.

A note on this clonotype: Being one base from a much bigger clone, this may be a read error. This chain connects TRBV6-5 to TRBJ2-5; D call uncertain. The CDR3 runs 15 residues. The V end was cut by 6 bases, the J end by 11 bases, with 25 bases between. Germline V gene data show CDR1 as MNHEY and CDR2 as SVGAGI. CDR3 nucleotides: TGTGCCAGCAGGGAAAACGGCGTACCCTACAATGAGCAGTACTTC. Its translation is CASRENGVPYNEQYF.

This clonotype was counted only a few times. The chain recombines TRBV6-1 with TRBJ1-5; a weak D match, TRBD1 (6 bases). Germline lookup yields CDR1 MNHNS and CDR2 SASEGT. CDR3 length equals 14 residues. The germline V and J ends were trimmed by 5 bases and 6 bases, with 14 bases remaining between them. The CDR3 here is CASSPRWGAQPQHF. In DNA, the CDR3 is TGTGCCAGCAGTCCACGCTGGGGGGCTCAGCCCCAGCATTTT.

This clonotype was observed a few times. The genes are TRBV14 and TRBJ2-7; no reliable D call. Per the germline V gene, CDR1 is SGHDN and CDR2 is FVKESK. This CDR3 has 14 residues. V lost 4 bases, J lost 2 bases, and 12 bases lay in between. The chain's CDR3 is CASSRTDGPYEQYF. CDR3 nucleotide sequence: TGTGCCAGCAGCCGAACGGACGGACCCTACGAGCAGTACTTC.

This sequence joins TRBV20-1 and TRBJ2-1; D remains ambiguous. The V and J ends lost 1 base and 6 bases respectively, with 7 bases between them. Germline V gene lookup returns CDR1 DFQATT and CDR2 SNEGSKA (reference sequence). The CDR3 sequence is 12 residues long. The CDR3 protein is CSARVYGNEQFF. CDR3 in DNA: TGCAGTGCTAGAGTTTACGGCAATGAGCAGTTCTTC.

The chain employs TRBV12-3 or TRBV12-4 and TRBJ2-1, with 7 bases lining up with TRBD2. With the DNA end fitting TRBJ2-7 better, the J assignment may be wrong. CDR3 length: 15 amino acids. The CDR3 region is CASSLLAEAYNEQYF. CDR3 DNA sequence: TGTGCCAGCAGTTTACTAGCGGAGGCCTACAATGAGCAGTACTTC.

The sample holds a few counts of this clonotype. This chain joins TRBV27 and TRBJ2-1, with D possibly TRBD2 on 6 matching bases. V was trimmed by 5 bases and J by 9 bases, leaving 14 bases between them. The germline CDR1 and CDR2 sequences are MNHEY and SMNVEV (reference sequence). This CDR3 is built from 13 residues. This CDR3 reads CASSQLALSEQFF. The CDR3 region has the DNA TGTGCCAGCAGTCAACTAGCTTTAAGTGAGCAGTTCTTC.

This chain connects TRBV10-1 to TRBJ2-5; D possibly uses TRBD1 or TRBD2 (5 bases each). The germline V gene has CDR1 WNHNN and CDR2 SYGVQD (reference sequence). V lost 4 bases to trimming and J lost 6 bases, with 9 bases between them. This CDR3 spans 12 amino acids. As DNA, the CDR3 is TGCGCCAGCAGTGTCTCGGGGCAGACCCAGTACTTC. Its translation is CASSVSGQTQYF.

The rearrangement joins TRBV2 to TRBJ1-5; D unclear. V was trimmed by 5 bases and J by 3 bases, leaving 14 bases between them. Germline CDR1 is SNHLY and CDR2 is FYNNEI. The CDR3 extends over 15 amino acids. The CDR3 sequence is CASSPTDGANQPQHF. As DNA, the CDR3 is TGTGCCAGCAGTCCTACGGACGGAGCCAATCAGCCCCAGCATTTT.

J is TRBJ2-1 and V is TRBV9; 8 nucleotides agree with TRBD2. The CDR3 extends over 15 amino acids. J gave up 8 bases and V 0 bases, and 7 bases lay outside the gene matches. The germline CDR1 and CDR2 sequences are SGDLS and YYNGEE. Here the CDR3 DNA reads TGTGCCAGCAGCGTAGCGGGAGGGCCTATGGATGAGCAGTTCTTC. Translating gives CASSVAGGPMDEQFF.

As regards this clonotype: A read error may explain this, as a much larger clone is one base away. The chain recombines TRBV29-1 with TRBJ2-1; possibly TRBD2 for D (6 bases). Deletions cut 1 base from V and 8 bases from J, with 15 bases between. Germline-derived CDR1 and CDR2 are SQVTM and ANQGSEA. This CDR3 contains 14 residues. The CDR3 DNA is TGCAGCGTTGAAGCGGGAGAGTCCGTCTATGAGCAGTTCTTC. Its translation: CSVEAGESVYEQFF.

V gene TRBV19 combines with J gene TRBJ1-2; 9 bases fit TRBD1. Germline loops: CDR1 LNHDA, CDR2 SQIVND (reference sequence). The junction had 8 bases not matched to a gene; V was cut back by 6 bases and J by 12 bases. This CDR3 contains 12 residues. CDR3 nucleotides: TGTGCCAGTAGAAACGGGACAGGGACTCACACCTTC. Its translation: CASRNGTGTHTF.